This T cell receptor (beta chain) was sequenced in a study of blood T cell dynamics during melanoma immunotherapy. Profiling relied on immunoSEQ multiplex PCR, and the TCRdb table lists in-frame clones only, not all of them. The sample lists some 870 clones; 69% were seen once. Described time point: week 3, after first cycle of checkpoint inhibitor. The sample consisted of central memory CD8+ T cells from blood, taken from a patient treated with checkpoint blockade. The origin of this receptor is a human donor with melanoma.

This CDR3 reads CASLDRGGYGYTF. CDR3 DNA sequence: TGTGCCTCCCTGGACAGGGGCGGCTATGGCTACACCTTC. This chain connects TRBV19 to TRBJ1-2; 9 bases are shared with TRBD1. Unmatched junction bases numbered 8, after V lost 11 bases and J lost 4 bases. CDR1 is LNHDA, CDR2 SQIVND, per germline (reference sequence). The CDR3 length is 13 residues.